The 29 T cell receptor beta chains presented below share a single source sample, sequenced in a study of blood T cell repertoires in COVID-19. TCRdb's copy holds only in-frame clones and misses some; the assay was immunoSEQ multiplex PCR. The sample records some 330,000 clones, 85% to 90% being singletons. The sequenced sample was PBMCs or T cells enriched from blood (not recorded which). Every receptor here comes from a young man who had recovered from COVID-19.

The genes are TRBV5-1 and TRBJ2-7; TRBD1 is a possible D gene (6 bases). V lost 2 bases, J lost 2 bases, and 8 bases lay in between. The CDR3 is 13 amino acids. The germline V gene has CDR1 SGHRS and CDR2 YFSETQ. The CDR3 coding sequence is TGCGCCAGCAGCTTATCAGGGGCCTACGAGCAGTACTTC. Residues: CASSLSGAYEQYF.

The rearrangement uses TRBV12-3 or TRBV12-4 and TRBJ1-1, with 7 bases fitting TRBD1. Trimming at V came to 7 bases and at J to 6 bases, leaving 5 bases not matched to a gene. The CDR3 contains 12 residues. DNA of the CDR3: TGTGCCAGCAACAACAGGGGCCCTGAAGCTTTCTTT. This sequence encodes CASNNRGPEAFF.

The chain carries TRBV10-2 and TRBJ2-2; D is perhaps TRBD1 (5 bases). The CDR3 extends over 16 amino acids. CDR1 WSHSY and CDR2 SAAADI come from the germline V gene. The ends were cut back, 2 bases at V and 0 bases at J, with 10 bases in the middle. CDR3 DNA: TGCGCCAGCAGTGAGAGAAGGGGCGCGAACACCGGGGAGCTGTTTTTT. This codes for CASSERRGANTGELFF.

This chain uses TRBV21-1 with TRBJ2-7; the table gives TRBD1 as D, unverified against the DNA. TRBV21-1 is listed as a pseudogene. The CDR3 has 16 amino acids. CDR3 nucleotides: TGTGCCAGCAGCAAAGGAAGAGGACAGGTCCCCTACGAGCAGTACTTC. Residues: CASSKGRGQVPYEQYF.

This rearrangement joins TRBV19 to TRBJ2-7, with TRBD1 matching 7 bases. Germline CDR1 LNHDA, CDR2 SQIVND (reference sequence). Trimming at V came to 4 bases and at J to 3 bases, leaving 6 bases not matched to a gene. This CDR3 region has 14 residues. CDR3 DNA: TGTGCCAGTAGTAGACAGGGTAACGGCTACGAGCAGTACTTC. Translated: CASSRQGNGYEQYF. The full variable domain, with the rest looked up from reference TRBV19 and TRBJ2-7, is DGGITQSPKYLFRKEGQNVTLSCEQNLNHDAMYWYRQDPGQGLRLIYYSQIVNDFQKGDIAEGYSVSREKKESFPLTVTSAQKNPTAFYLCASSRQGNGYEQYFGPGTRLTVT.

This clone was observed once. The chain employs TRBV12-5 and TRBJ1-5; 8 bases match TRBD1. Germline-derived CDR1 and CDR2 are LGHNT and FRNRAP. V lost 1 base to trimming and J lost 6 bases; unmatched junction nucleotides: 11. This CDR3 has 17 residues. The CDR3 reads CASGLGLIQGAGQPQHF. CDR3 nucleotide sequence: TGTGCTAGTGGTTTGGGGTTAATCCAGGGGGCAGGTCAGCCCCAGCATTTT.

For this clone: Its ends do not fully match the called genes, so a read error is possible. The CDR3 nucleotides are TGTGCTAGCAGCTTAGCGCCGGGGGGGGGCACAGATACGCAGTATTTT. This codes for CASSLAPGGGTDTQYF. The chain has TRBV7-7 and TRBJ2-3, with TRBD2 matching 8 bases. The CDR3 covers 16 residues. Germline V gene lookup returns CDR1 SSHAT and CDR2 FNYEAQ (reference sequence).

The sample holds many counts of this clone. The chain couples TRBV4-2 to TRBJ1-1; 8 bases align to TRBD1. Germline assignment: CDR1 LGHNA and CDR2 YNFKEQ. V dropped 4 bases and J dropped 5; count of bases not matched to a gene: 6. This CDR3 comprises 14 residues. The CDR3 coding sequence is TGTGCCAGCAGCCGGATCGACAGGGGAACTGAAGCTTTCTTT. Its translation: CASSRIDRGTEAFF.

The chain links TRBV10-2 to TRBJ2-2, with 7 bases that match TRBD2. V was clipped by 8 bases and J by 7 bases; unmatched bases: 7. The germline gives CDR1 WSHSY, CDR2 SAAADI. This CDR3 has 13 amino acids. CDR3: CASLGLGDGELFF. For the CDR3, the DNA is TGCGCCAGCCTAGGACTAGGAGACGGGGAGCTGTTTTTT.

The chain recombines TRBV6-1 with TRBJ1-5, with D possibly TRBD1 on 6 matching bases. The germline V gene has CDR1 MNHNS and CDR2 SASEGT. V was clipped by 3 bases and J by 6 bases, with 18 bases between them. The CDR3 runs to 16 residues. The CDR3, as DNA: TGTGCCAGCAGTGAGGAATGGGGGCTGGTTGGTCAGCCCCAGCATTTT. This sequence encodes CASSEEWGLVGQPQHF.

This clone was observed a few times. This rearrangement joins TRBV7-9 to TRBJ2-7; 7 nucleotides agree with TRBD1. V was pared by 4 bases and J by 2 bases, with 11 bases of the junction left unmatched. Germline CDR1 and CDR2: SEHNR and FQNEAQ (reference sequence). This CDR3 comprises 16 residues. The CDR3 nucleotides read TGTGCCAGCAGCTCAATCGCAGGGGGTTTTCCCTACGAGCAGTACTTC. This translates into CASSSIAGGFPYEQYF.

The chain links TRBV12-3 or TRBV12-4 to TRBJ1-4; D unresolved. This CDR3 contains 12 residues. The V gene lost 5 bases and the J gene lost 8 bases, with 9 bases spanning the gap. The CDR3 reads CASSHYREKLFF. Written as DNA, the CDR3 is TGTGCCAGCAGTCACTACCGAGAAAAACTGTTTTTT.

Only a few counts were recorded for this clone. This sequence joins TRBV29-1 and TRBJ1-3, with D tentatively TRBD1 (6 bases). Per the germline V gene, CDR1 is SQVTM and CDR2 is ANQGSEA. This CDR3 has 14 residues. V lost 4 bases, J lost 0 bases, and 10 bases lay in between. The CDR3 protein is CSVGSDSSGNTIYF. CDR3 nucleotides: TGCAGCGTTGGATCGGACAGCTCTGGAAACACCATATATTTT.

CDR3 sequence reads: CASSQFRVPSGKNAGELFF. The CDR3, as DNA: TGTGCCAGCAGCCAATTTAGGGTCCCTAGCGGGAAAAACGCCGGGGAGCTGTTTTTT. This sequence joins TRBV14 and TRBJ2-2; 9 nucleotides line up with TRBD2. CDR3 length: 19 amino acids. Germline-derived CDR1 and CDR2 are SGHDN and FVKESK. Germline trimming cut 2 bases from V and 6 bases from J; bases unmatched to any gene: 16. The entire variable domain, with the rest obtained from reference TRBV14 and TRBJ2-2, is as follows: EAGVTQFPSHSVIEKGQTVTLRCDPISGHDNLYWYRRVMGKEIKFLLHFVKESKQDESGMPNNRFLAERTGGTYSTLKVQPAELEDSGVYFCASSQFRVPSGKNAGELFFGEGSRLTVL.

The CDR3 nucleotides read TGTGCCAGCAGTTTAGGCCCGTTCACCATTCAGTACTTC. Translation: CASSLGPFTIQYF. The chain links TRBV27 to TRBJ2-4, with D uncertain. Trimming removed 2 bases at V and 9 bases at J, with 11 bases between. The germline gives CDR1 MNHEY, CDR2 SMNVEV (reference sequence). The CDR3 contains 13 residues.

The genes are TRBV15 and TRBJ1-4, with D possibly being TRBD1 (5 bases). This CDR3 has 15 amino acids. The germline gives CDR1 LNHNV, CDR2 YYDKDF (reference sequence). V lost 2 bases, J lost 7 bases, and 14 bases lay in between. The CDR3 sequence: CATSRLGALSEKLFF. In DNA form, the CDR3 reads TGTGCCACCAGCAGACTAGGGGCGCTCAGTGAAAAACTGTTTTTT.

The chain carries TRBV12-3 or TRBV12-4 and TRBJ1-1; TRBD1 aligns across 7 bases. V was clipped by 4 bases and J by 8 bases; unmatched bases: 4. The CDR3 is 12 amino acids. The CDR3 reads CASSYGTAEAFF. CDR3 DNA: TGTGCCAGCAGTTATGGGACAGCAGAAGCTTTCTTT.

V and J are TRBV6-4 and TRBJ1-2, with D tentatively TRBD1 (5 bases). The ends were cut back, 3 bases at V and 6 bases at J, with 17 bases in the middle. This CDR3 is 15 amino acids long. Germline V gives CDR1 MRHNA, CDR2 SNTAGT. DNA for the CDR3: TGTGCCAGCAGTGAGGGGGATACGGGGGGACATGGCTACACCTTC. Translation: CASSEGDTGGHGYTF.

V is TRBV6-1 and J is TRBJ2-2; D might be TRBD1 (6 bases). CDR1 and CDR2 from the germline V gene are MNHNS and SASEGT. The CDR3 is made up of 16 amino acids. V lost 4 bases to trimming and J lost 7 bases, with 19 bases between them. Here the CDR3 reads CASSGNLQGSVGELFF. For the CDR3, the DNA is TGTGCCAGCAGTGGGAATCTACAGGGTAGCGTCGGGGAGCTGTTTTTT.

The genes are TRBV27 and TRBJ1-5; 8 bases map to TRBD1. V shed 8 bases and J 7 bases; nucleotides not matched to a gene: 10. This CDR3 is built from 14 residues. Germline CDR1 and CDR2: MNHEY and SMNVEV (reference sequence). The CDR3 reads CASRVTGGWQPQHF. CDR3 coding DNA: TGTGCCAGCCGGGTAACAGGGGGATGGCAGCCCCAGCATTTT.

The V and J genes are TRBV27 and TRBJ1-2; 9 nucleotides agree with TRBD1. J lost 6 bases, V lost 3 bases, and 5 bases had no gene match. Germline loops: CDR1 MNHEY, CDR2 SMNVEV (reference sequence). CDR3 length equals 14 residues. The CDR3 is CASSLWTGDHGYTF. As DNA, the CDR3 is TGTGCCAGCAGTTTGTGGACAGGGGACCATGGCTACACCTTC.

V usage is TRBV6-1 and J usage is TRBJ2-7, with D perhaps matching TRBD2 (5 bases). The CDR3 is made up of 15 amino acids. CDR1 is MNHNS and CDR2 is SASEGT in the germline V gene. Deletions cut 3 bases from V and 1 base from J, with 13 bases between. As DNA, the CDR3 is TGTGCCAGCAGTGATTGGCGGGTCCTATCCTACGAGCAGTACTTC. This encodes CASSDWRVLSYEQYF.

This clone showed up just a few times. In DNA form, the CDR3 reads TGTGCCAGTAGTCCACATGGGACAGGGGCTGGAAACACCATATATTTT. This gives the protein CASSPHGTGAGNTIYF. The rearrangement links TRBV19 to TRBJ1-3, with TRBD1 matching 10 bases. The CDR3 sequence is 16 residues long. J was trimmed by 2 bases and V by 5 bases; bases with no gene match: 6. Germline lookup yields CDR1 LNHDA and CDR2 SQIVND (reference sequence).

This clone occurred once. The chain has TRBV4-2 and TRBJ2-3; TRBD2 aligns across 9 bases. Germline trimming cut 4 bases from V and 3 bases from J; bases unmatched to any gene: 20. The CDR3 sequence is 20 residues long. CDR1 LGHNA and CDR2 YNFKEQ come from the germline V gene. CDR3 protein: CASSPALSSGRGITTDTQYF. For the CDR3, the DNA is TGTGCCAGCAGCCCGGCCCTTAGTAGCGGGAGAGGCATAACAACAGATACGCAGTATTTT.

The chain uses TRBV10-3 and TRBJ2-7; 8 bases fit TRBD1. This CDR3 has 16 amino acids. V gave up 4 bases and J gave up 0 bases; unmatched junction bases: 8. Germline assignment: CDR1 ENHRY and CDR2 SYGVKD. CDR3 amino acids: CAISVGGQGSSYEQYF. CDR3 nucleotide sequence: TGTGCCATCAGTGTTGGAGGACAGGGAAGCTCCTACGAGCAGTACTTC.

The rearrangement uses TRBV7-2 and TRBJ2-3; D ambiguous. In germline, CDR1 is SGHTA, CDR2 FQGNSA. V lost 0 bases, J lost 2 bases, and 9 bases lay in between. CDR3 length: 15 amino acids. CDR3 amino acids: CASSLAHTDTDTQYF. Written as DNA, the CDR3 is TGTGCCAGCAGCTTAGCCCATACAGACACAGATACGCAGTATTTT. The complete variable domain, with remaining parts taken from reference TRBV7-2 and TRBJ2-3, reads GAGVSQSPSNKVTEKGKDVELRCDPISGHTALYWYRQSLGQGLEFLIYFQGNSAPDKSGLPSDRFSAERTGGSVSTLTIQRTQQEDSAVYLCASSLAHTDTDTQYFGPGTRLTVL.

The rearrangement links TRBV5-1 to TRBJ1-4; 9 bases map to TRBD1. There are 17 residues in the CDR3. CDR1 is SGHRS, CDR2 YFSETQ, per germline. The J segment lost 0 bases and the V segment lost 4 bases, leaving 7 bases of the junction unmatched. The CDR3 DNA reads TGCGCCAGCAGCCCCCCGGGACAGGGTGCAACTAATGAAAAACTGTTTTTT. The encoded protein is CASSPPGQGATNEKLFF. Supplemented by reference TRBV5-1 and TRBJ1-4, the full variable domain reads KAGVTQTPRYLIKTRGQQVTLSCSPISGHRSVSWYQQTPGQGLQFLFEYFSETQRNKGNFPGRFSGRQFSNSRSEMNVSTLELGDSALYLCASSPPGQGATNEKLFFGSGTQLSVL.

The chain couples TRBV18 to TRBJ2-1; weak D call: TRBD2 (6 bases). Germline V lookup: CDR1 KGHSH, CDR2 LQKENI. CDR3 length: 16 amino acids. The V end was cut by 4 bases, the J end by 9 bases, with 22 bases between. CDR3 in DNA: TGTGCCAGCTCACTCTCTGCGGGGTCTTACGGGTTTGAGCAGTTCTTC. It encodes CASSLSAGSYGFEQFF.

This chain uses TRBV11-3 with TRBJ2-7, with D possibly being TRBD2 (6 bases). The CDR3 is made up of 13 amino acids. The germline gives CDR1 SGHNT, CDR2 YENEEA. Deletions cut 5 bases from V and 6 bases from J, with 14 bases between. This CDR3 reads CASSPRGEREQYF. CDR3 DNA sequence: TGTGCCAGCAGCCCCCGCGGGGAGCGCGAGCAGTACTTC.